One T cell receptor (beta chain) is described in this entry. The antigen remains undetermined. The same CDR3 can be traced to other DNA sequences in this sample. These data come from a study of OX40 agonist ivuxolimab in advanced cancers. About the research overall: The eligibility criteria allowed prior anti-PD-1, anti-PD-L1 or anti-CTLA-4 therapy, and about 40% had some. One hepatocellular carcinoma and two cutaneous melanoma patients partially responded.

Trimming pared 0 bases from V and 0 bases from J, leaving 6 bases between. Germline lookup yields CDR1 GTSNPN and CDR2 SVGIG (reference sequence). The CDR3 runs to 14 residues. General study points: Clonal expansion among partial responders at 0.1-3.0 mg/kg ranked near the lowest. The study found that CD8+ T cells averaged more expanded clones than CD4+.

Sequencing used immunoSEQ multiplex PCR; TCRdb keeps in-frame clones, though not all of them. In the table there are roughly 71,000 clones, about 88% of which are singletons. Specimen: CD4+ or CD8+ T cells sorted from blood, collected in a trial of the OX40 agonist ivuxolimab. The chain carries TRBV30 and TRBJ2-1, with D possibly TRBD2 on 6 matching bases. The TCR originated in an adult with an advanced solid tumor such as melanoma, head and neck, liver or kidney cancer. The CDR3 sequence is CAWSVLASYNEQFF. CDR3 nucleotides: TGTGCCTGGAGTGTACTAGCCTCCTACAATGAGCAGTTCTTC.